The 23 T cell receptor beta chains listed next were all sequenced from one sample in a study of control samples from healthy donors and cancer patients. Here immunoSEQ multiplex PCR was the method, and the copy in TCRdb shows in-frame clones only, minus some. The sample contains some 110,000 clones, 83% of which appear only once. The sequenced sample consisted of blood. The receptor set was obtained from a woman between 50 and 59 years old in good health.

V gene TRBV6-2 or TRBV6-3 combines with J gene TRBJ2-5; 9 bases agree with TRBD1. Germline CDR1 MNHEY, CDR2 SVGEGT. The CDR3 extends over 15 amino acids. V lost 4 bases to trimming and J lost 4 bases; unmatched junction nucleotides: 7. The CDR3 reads CASSFGQGWAETQYF. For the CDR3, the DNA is TGTGCCAGCAGTTTTGGACAGGGGTGGGCAGAGACCCAGTACTTC.

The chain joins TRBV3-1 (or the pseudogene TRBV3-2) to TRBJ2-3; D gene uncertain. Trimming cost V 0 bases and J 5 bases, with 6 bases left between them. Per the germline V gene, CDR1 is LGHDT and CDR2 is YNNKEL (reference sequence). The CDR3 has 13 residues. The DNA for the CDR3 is TGTGCCAGCAGCCAAGATCCATTAGATACGCAGTATTTT. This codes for CASSQDPLDTQYF.

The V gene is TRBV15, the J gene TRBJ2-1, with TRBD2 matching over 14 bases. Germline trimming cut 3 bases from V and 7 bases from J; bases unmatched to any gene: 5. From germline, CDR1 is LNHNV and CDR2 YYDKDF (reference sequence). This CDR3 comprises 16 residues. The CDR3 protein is CATSSGTSGSLNEQFF. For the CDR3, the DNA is TGTGCCACCAGCAGTGGGACTAGCGGGAGCCTGAATGAGCAGTTCTTC.

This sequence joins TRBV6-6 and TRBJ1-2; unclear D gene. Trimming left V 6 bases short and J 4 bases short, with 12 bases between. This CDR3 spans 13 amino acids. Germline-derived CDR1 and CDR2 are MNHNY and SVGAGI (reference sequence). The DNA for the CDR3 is TGTGCCAGCAGGTATGACCAGTCCTATGGCTACACCTTC. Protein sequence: CASRYDQSYGYTF.

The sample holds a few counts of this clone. DNA for the CDR3: TGTGCCAGCAGCCCGGGACAGAGCATCTACGAGCAGTACTTC. Translation: CASSPGQSIYEQYF. The rearrangement joins TRBV3-1 (or the pseudogene TRBV3-2) to TRBJ2-7; 7 bases are shared with TRBD1. The trim removed 4 bases at V and 3 bases at J, leaving 6 bases unmatched. The germline V gene encodes CDR1 LGHDT and CDR2 YNNKEL (reference sequence). The CDR3 covers 14 residues.

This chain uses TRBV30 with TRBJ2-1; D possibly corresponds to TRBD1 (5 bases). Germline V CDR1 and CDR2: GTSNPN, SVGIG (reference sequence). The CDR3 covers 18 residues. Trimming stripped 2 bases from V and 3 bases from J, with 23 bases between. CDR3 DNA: TGTGCCTGGAGTCCTTACGTCCAAACTGGGGCGGTCTACAATGAGCAGTTCTTC. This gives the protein CAWSPYVQTGAVYNEQFF.

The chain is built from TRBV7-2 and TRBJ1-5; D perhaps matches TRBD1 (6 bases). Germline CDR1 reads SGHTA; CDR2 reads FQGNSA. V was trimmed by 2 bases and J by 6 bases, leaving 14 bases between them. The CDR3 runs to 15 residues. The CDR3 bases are TGTGCCAGCAGCTTATGGGACACGACCAGTCAGCCCCAGCATTTT. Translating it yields CASSLWDTTSQPQHF.

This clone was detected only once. CDR3 sequence (DNA): TGTGCCAGCAGCGCCGGACTAGCGGGAACGTACGAGCAGTACTTC. This codes for CASSAGLAGTYEQYF. The genes are TRBV9 and TRBJ2-7, with 12 bases lining up with TRBD2. The CDR3 is made up of 15 amino acids. The germline CDR1 and CDR2 sequences are SGDLS and YYNGEE. V shed 3 bases, J shed 4 bases, and the junction held 5 bases outside the gene matches.

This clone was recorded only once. CDR3 nucleotide sequence: TGTGCCAGCAGTGAAAGACTAGCGGGAGGCTACAATGAGCAGTTCTTC. Its protein product is CASSERLAGGYNEQFF. The gene calls are TRBV25-1 and TRBJ2-1; 13 bases line up with TRBD2. Germline V gene lookup returns CDR1 MGHDK and CDR2 SYGVNS. The CDR3 sequence is 16 residues long. J gave up 3 bases and V 2 bases, and 1 base lay outside the gene matches.

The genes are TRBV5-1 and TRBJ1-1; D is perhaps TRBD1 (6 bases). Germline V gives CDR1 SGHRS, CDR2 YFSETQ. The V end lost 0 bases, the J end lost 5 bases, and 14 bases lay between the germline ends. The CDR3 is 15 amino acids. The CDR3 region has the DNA TGCGCCAGCAGCTTGGACGGCGGGGGGCGGACTGAAGCTTTCTTT. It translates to CASSLDGGGRTEAFF.

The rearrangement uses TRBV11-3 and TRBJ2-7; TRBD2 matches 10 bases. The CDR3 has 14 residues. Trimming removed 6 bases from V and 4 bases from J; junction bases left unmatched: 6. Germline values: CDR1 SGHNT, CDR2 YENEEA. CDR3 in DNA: TGTGCCAGCAGTCAGGGGACTAGCGTGTACGAGCAGTACTTC. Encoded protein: CASSQGTSVYEQYF.

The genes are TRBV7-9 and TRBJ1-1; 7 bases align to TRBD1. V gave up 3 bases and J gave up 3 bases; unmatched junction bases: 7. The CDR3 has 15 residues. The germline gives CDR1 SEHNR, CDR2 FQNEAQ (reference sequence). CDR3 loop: CASSLAGGDYTEAFF. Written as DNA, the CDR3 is TGTGCCAGCAGCTTGGCAGGGGGGGATTACACTGAAGCTTTCTTT.

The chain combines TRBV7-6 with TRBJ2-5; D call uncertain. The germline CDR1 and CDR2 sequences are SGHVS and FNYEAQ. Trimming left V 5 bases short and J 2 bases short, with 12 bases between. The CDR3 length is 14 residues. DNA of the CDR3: TGTGCCAGCAGCGCTTATACCCTACAAGAGACCCAGTACTTC. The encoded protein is CASSAYTLQETQYF.

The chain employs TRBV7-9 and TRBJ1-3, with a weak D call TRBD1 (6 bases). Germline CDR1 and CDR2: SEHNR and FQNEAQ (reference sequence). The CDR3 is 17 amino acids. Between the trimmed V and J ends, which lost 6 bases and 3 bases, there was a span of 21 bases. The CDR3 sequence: CASSHRVGALFGNTIYF. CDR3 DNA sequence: TGTGCCAGCAGTCATCGTGTGGGGGCGCTATTTGGAAACACCATATATTTT.

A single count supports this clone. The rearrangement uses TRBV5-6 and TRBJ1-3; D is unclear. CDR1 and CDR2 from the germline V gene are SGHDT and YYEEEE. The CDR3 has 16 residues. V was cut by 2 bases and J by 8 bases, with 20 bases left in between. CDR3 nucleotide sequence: TGTGCCAGCAGCTTCACTGGACCGATCAAAGAGGACACCATATATTTT. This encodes CASSFTGPIKEDTIYF.

CDR3 nucleotide sequence: TGCGCCAGCAGCTTGGCTCTAGCGGGGGTGATGGAGCAGTACTTC. It specifies CASSLALAGVMEQYF. The chain uses TRBV5-1 and TRBJ2-7; TRBD2 matches 10 bases. The germline V gene has CDR1 SGHRS and CDR2 YFSETQ. The CDR3 is 15 amino acids. V shed 0 bases and J 7 bases; nucleotides not matched to a gene: 7.

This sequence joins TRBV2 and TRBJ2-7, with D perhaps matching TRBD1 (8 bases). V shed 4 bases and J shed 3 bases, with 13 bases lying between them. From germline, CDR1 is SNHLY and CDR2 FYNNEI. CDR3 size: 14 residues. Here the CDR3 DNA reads TGTGCCAGCAGTGTACAGGGGGGGGACTACGAGCAGTACTTC. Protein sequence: CASSVQGGDYEQYF. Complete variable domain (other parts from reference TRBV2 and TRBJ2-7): EPEVTQTPSHQVTQMGQEVILRCVPISNHLYFYWYRQILGQKVEFLVSFYNNEISEKSEIFDDQFSVERPDGSNFTLKIRSTKLEDSAMYFCASSVQGGDYEQYFGPGTRLTVT.

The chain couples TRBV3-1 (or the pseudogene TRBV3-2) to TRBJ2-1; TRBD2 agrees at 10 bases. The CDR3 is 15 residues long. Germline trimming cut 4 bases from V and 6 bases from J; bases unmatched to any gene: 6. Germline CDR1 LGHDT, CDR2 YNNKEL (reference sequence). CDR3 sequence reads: CASSPSRTSGNEQFF. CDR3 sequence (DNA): TGTGCCAGCAGCCCCTCCCGGACTAGCGGCAATGAGCAGTTCTTC.

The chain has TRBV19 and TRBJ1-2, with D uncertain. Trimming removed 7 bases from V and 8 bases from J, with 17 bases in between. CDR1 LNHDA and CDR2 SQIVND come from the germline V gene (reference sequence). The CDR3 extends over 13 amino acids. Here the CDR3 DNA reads TGTGCCAGTACCTCCGAGGGATCAGGCGGCTACACCTTC. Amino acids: CASTSEGSGGYTF. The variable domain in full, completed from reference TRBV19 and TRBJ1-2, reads DGGITQSPKYLFRKEGQNVTLSCEQNLNHDAMYWYRQDPGQGLRLIYYSQIVNDFQKGDIAEGYSVSREKKESFPLTVTSAQKNPTAFYLCASTSEGSGGYTFGSGTRLTVV.

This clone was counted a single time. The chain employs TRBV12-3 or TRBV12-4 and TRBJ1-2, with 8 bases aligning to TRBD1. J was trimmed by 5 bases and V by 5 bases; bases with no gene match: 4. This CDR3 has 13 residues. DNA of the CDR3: TGTGCCAGCAGTAGACAGGGGCGTTATGGCTACACCTTC. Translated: CASSRQGRYGYTF.

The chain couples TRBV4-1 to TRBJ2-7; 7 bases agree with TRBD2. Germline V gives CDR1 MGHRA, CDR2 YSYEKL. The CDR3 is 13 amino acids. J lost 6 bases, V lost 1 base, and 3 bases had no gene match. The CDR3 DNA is TGCGCCAGCAGCCAAGGGACTAGACGCGAGCAGTACTTC. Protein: CASSQGTRREQYF.

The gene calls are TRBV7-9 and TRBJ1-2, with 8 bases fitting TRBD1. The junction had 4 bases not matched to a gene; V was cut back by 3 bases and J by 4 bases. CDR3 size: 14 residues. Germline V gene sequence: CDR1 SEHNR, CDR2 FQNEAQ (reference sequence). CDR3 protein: CASSFDRGIYGYTF. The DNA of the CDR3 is TGTGCCAGCAGCTTCGACAGGGGCATCTATGGCTACACCTTC.

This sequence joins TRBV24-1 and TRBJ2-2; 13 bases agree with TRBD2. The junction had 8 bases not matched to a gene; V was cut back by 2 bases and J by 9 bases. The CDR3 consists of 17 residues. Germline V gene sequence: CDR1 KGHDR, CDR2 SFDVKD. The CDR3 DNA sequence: TGTGCCACCAGTGATTGGACAGGACTAGCGGGGGCGCGGGAGCTGTTTTTT. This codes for CATSDWTGLAGARELFF.